Shown below are 18 T cell receptor beta chains from a single sample sequenced in a study of blood T cell repertoires in COVID-19. The method was immunoSEQ multiplex PCR; TCRdb's version includes in-frame clones alone and lacks a portion of them. There are under 300,000 clones in the sample; around 80% occur only once, and roughly 4% lies in the top ten. Sequenced material: peripheral blood. The receptors derive from a woman between 40 and 50 years old with active or convalescent COVID-19.

This chain uses TRBV5-1 with TRBJ1-2; D is possibly TRBD1 (6 bases). The CDR3 contains 14 residues. Trimming removed 0 bases at V and 5 bases at J, with 11 bases between. Germline values: CDR1 SGHRS, CDR2 YFSETQ. The CDR3 DNA reads TGCGCCAGCAGCTTGGAGGTACAGGGTTATGGCTACACCTTC. Its protein product is CASSLEVQGYGYTF.

The chain carries TRBV4-1 and TRBJ1-1, with no clear D. V lost 1 base, J lost 0 bases, and 12 bases lay in between. Germline V gives CDR1 MGHRA, CDR2 YSYEKL. The CDR3 sequence is 16 residues long. CDR3 sequence: CASSQAAGRLNTEAFF. In DNA form, the CDR3 reads TGCGCCAGCAGCCAAGCGGCAGGCAGATTGAACACTGAAGCTTTCTTT.

This chain links TRBV11-1 with TRBJ1-1; D possibly corresponds to TRBD1 (5 bases). V was trimmed by 7 bases and J by 4 bases, leaving 16 bases between them. In germline, CDR1 is SGHAT, CDR2 FQDESV (reference sequence). This CDR3 is 14 amino acids long. CDR3 sequence: CASILVAGGTEAFF. In DNA form, the CDR3 reads TGTGCCAGCATCCTCGTCGCGGGGGGCACTGAAGCTTTCTTT.

The V call is TRBV25-1, the J call TRBJ2-2; 8 bases line up with TRBD2. The CDR3 covers 12 residues. Germline V CDR1 and CDR2: MGHDK, SYGVNS. Unmatched junction bases numbered 0, after V lost 6 bases and J lost 6 bases. The CDR3, as DNA: TGTGCCAGCAGACTAGCGGCCGGGGAGCTGTTTTTT. This encodes CASRLAAGELFF.

The V and J genes are TRBV6-2 or TRBV6-3 and TRBJ2-1; 9 bases are a match to TRBD1. Looked up from germline, CDR1 is MNHEY and CDR2 is SVGEGT. V shed 2 bases, J shed 5 bases, and the junction held 7 bases outside the gene matches. CDR3 size: 16 residues. DNA of the CDR3: TGTGCCAGCAGTTACCCGACAGGGGGTATCGACAATGAGCAGTTCTTC. Its translation: CASSYPTGGIDNEQFF.

This clone was picked up one time. This chain uses TRBV3-1 (or the pseudogene TRBV3-2) with TRBJ1-5, with no clear D. V lost 0 bases and J 5 bases, leaving 8 bases between the germline ends. CDR1 is LGHDT and CDR2 is YNNKEL in the germline V gene (reference sequence). This CDR3 region has 14 residues. The CDR3 nucleotides read TGTGCCAGCAGCCAAGAGCTGGGCGATCAGCCCCAGCATTTT. It is translated as CASSQELGDQPQHF.

This chain uses TRBV18 with TRBJ1-2; 7 nucleotides match TRBD1. V gave up 6 bases and J gave up 3 bases; unmatched junction bases: 10. There are 15 residues in the CDR3. Germline V gives CDR1 KGHSH, CDR2 LQKENI. CDR3 in amino acids: CASSPSGTGDYGYTF. In DNA, the CDR3 is TGTGCCAGCTCTCCATCGGGTACAGGGGACTATGGCTACACCTTC.

The J gene is TRBJ1-2, the V gene TRBV30, with D maybe TRBD1 (6 bases). The length of the CDR3 is 12 residues. CDR1 is GTSNPN, CDR2 SVGIG, per germline (reference sequence). With 6 bases removed from V and 5 bases from J, the gap between germline ends came to 13 bases. The CDR3 sequence: CACAGTRYGYTF. CDR3 DNA: TGTGCCTGCGCCGGGACACGGTATGGCTACACCTTC.

Only one count was recorded for this clone. The CDR3 loop reads CAWSDQEKLFF. Written as DNA, the CDR3 is TGTGCCTGGAGTGATCAGGAAAAACTGTTTTTT. V gene TRBV30 combines with J gene TRBJ1-4; D is undetermined. The CDR3 length is 11 residues. V dropped 1 base and J dropped 8 bases, with 5 bases sitting between them. Germline values: CDR1 GTSNPN, CDR2 SVGIG (reference sequence).

CDR3 protein: CASSASDRNQPQHF. CDR3 in DNA: TGTGCCAGCAGCGCCTCGGACAGAAATCAGCCCCAGCATTTT. The chain links TRBV2 to TRBJ1-5, with D possibly TRBD1 on 6 matching bases. The CDR3 sequence is 14 residues long. CDR1 and CDR2 from the germline V gene are SNHLY and FYNNEI. The V end was cut by 6 bases, the J end by 4 bases, with 13 bases between.

This clone was detected only once. This chain links TRBV19 with TRBJ1-3; D unresolved. Trimming cost V 5 bases and J 3 bases, with 11 bases left between them. Looked up from germline, CDR1 is LNHDA and CDR2 is SQIVND (reference sequence). This CDR3 contains 14 residues. The CDR3: CASSLRTDGNTIYF. The CDR3 coding sequence is TGTGCCAGTAGTCTACGGACTGATGGAAACACCATATATTTT.

V is TRBV6-6 and J is TRBJ1-2, with a possible D match to TRBD1 (6 bases). Trimming took 6 bases from V and 4 from J, leaving 15 bases between them. CDR3 length: 14 amino acids. Germline V gene data show CDR1 as MNHNY and CDR2 as SVGAGI (reference sequence). CDR3 DNA sequence: TGTGCCAGCAGGCCACGCGACAGGTTCTATGGCTACACCTTC. Its translation is CASRPRDRFYGYTF.

This chain connects TRBV27 to TRBJ2-1, with D maybe TRBD1 (5 bases). The CDR3 has 17 residues. CDR1 MNHEY and CDR2 SMNVEV come from the germline V gene (reference sequence). The V gene lost 2 bases and the J gene lost 0 bases, with 14 bases spanning the gap. The CDR3 reads CASSLRFRQSSYNEQFF. CDR3 nucleotides: TGTGCCAGCAGTTTAAGGTTCCGACAGAGCTCCTACAATGAGCAGTTCTTC.

The V call is TRBV11-2, the J call TRBJ2-2, with D hard to call. V shed 1 base and J shed 6 bases, with 9 bases lying between them. CDR1 and CDR2 from the germline V gene are SGHAT and FQNNGV. The CDR3 covers 14 residues. CDR3 DNA sequence: TGTGCCAGCAGCTTAGTCGGCCTAGCCGGGGAGCTGTTTTTT. It specifies CASSLVGLAGELFF.

The chain carries TRBV6-5 and TRBJ2-3; 9 nucleotides line up with TRBD2. Trimming removed 4 bases from V and 1 base from J; junction bases left unmatched: 3. The CDR3 totals 15 residues. Germline CDR1 is MNHEY and CDR2 is SVGAGI. The CDR3 sequence is CASSLAGEGTDTQYF. The CDR3 bases are TGTGCCAGCAGTTTAGCGGGGGAGGGCACAGATACGCAGTATTTT.

The chain couples TRBV7-8 to TRBJ2-1, with TRBD1 as a possible D gene (6 bases). Trimming took 3 bases from V and 5 from J, leaving 8 bases between them. Germline CDR1 reads SGHVS; CDR2 reads FQNEAQ. The length of the CDR3 is 13 residues. This chain's CDR3 is CASSFGQNNEQFF. CDR3 bases: TGTGCCAGCAGCTTCGGACAGAACAATGAGCAGTTCTTC.

The chain couples TRBV10-1 to TRBJ1-1; 7 bases fit TRBD1. V shed 7 bases and J 4 bases; nucleotides not matched to a gene: 12. The germline V gene has CDR1 WNHNN and CDR2 SYGVQD (reference sequence). The CDR3 has 15 amino acids. CDR3 loop: CASIQAGTAITEAFF. The CDR3 nucleotides read TGCGCCAGCATCCAAGCCGGGACAGCTATCACTGAAGCTTTCTTT.

The chain joins TRBV5-1 to TRBJ2-1; D might be TRBD1 (5 bases). Germline V lookup: CDR1 SGHRS, CDR2 YFSETQ. With 0 bases removed from V and 10 bases from J, the gap between germline ends came to 14 bases. This CDR3 is built from 14 residues. The CDR3 DNA sequence: TGCGCCAGCAGCTTGGTAGGGGATACCCGCGAGCAGTTCTTC. This encodes CASSLVGDTREQFF. Using reference TRBV5-1 and TRBJ2-1 for the parts outside the CDR3, the full variable domain is KAGVTQTPRYLIKTRGQQVTLSCSPISGHRSVSWYQQTPGQGLQFLFEYFSETQRNKGNFPGRFSGRQFSNSRSEMNVSTLELGDSALYLCASSLVGDTREQFFGPGTRLTVL.